Listed below are T cell receptor beta chains from one sample, sequenced in a study of circulating CD8 cells and anti-PD-1 response in melanoma. Using its own MiXCR run on the reads, TCRdb lists one record per CDR3 protein. The sample has hundreds of distinct CDR3 sequences; approximately 10% are singletons. The specimen comprised CD8+ T cells from PBMCs, sampled at baseline or after one month of anti-PD-1 therapy (not recorded which). The source is a human donor with melanoma. Each CDR3 is given with its conserved first and last residue. Each record gives: clone size, J gene, V gene, D gene, CDR3 DNA, CDR3 protein. D genes are given only for firm matches. Clone size is given for some rows only: seen once, a few or many times, or a class if the clone is expanded.

clone size: large; J gene: TRBJ2-3; V gene: TRBV12-3/TRBV12-4; D gene: TRBD2; CDR3 DNA: TGTGCCAGCAGCCGACCTCTAGCGGGAGGGCCCTCTTTTGATCGGAGCACAGATACGCAGTATTTT; CDR3 protein: CASSRPLAGGPSFDRSTDTQYF
clone size: large; J gene: TRBJ1-2; V gene: TRBV5-5; D gene: NA; CDR3 DNA: TGTGCCAGCAGCTTACACCCAGGGTGGATCCCCAACTATGGCTACACCTTC; CDR3 protein: CASSLHPGWIPNYGYTF
clone size: large; J gene: TRBJ2-1; V gene: TRBV12-3/TRBV12-4; D gene: TRBD2; CDR3 DNA: TGTGCCAGCACCAGGACTAGCGGTATTTACAATGAGCAGTTCTTC; CDR3 protein: CASTRTSGIYNEQFF
clone size: hyperexpanded; J gene: TRBJ2-1; V gene: TRBV2; D gene: NA; CDR3 DNA: TGTGCCAGCAGTGTCTCCCACGGATACGAGCAGTTCTTC; CDR3 protein: CASSVSHGYEQFF
clone size: NA; J gene: TRBJ2-7; V gene: TRBV5-4; D gene: NA; CDR3 DNA: TGTGCCAGCAGCTTGGTGGGGAAACCACCCTACGAGCAGTACTTC; CDR3 protein: CASSLVGKPPYEQYF
clone size: NA; J gene: TRBJ2-7; V gene: TRBV4-2; D gene: NA; CDR3 DNA: TGTGCCTGCAGCTTGGGCGGGGGCCTCTCCTACGAGCAGCACTTC; CDR3 protein: CACSLGGGLSYEQHF
clone size: large; J gene: TRBJ2-4; V gene: TRBV2; D gene: TRBD1; CDR3 DNA: TGTGCCAGCAGGACAGGGGGCAAAAACATTCAGTACTTC; CDR3 protein: CASRTGGKNIQYF
clone size: hyperexpanded; J gene: TRBJ1-1; V gene: TRBV29-1; D gene: NA; CDR3 DNA: TGCAGCGTTGAAGCCCCCGGGCCCTGGAGGACTGAAGCTTTCTTT; CDR3 protein: CSVEAPGPWRTEAFF
clone size: large; J gene: TRBJ2-1; V gene: TRBV4-1; D gene: TRBD2; CDR3 DNA: TGCGCCAGCAGCCACGGGAGGGAGCAGTTCTTC; CDR3 protein: CASSHGREQFF
clone size: large; J gene: TRBJ2-3; V gene: TRBV3-1; D gene: NA; CDR3 DNA: TGTGCCAGCAGCCAAGTGTGGGGGGGACAAGGCACAGATACGCAGTATTTT; CDR3 protein: CASSQVWGGQGTDTQYF
clone size: large; J gene: TRBJ2-6; V gene: TRBV28; D gene: NA; CDR3 DNA: TGTGCCAGCAGTTTTCAGGGAATCACTGGGGCCAACGTCCTGACTTTC; CDR3 protein: CASSFQGITGANVLTF
clone size: large; J gene: TRBJ1-2; V gene: TRBV4-1; D gene: NA; CDR3 DNA: TGCGCCAGCAGCCAAGTAGACGTATTGAACTATGGCTACACCTTC; CDR3 protein: CASSQVDVLNYGYTF
clone size: hyperexpanded; J gene: TRBJ2-1; V gene: TRBV5-5; D gene: NA; CDR3 DNA: TGTGCCAGCAGCGACATGTGGCTGAGTATCTACAATGAGCAGTTCTTC; CDR3 protein: CASSDMWLSIYNEQFF
clone size: large; J gene: TRBJ2-7; V gene: TRBV30; D gene: TRBD2; CDR3 DNA: TGTGCCTGGAGTGTAGCGGGACCCGGCGACGAGCAGTACTTC; CDR3 protein: CAWSVAGPGDEQYF
clone size: few; J gene: TRBJ2-2; V gene: TRBV20-1; D gene: TRBD2; CDR3 DNA: TGCAGTGCTAGAGACCCCCGGACTAGCGGAGCCGGGGAGCTGTTTTTT; CDR3 protein: CSARDPRTSGAGELFF
clone size: medium-sized; J gene: TRBJ2-1; V gene: TRBV6-5; D gene: NA; CDR3 DNA: TGTGCCAGCAGTTACTCTCCCCCTAGTCGCTACAATGAGCAGTTCTTC; CDR3 protein: CASSYSPPSRYNEQFF
clone size: large; J gene: TRBJ2-1; V gene: TRBV24-1; D gene: TRBD1; CDR3 DNA: TGTGCCACCAGTAGCTCAGGGGGCAATGAGCAGTTCTTC; CDR3 protein: CATSSSGGNEQFF
clone size: NA; J gene: TRBJ2-7; V gene: TRBV11-2; D gene: NA; CDR3 DNA: TGTGCCAGCAGCTTGAATTCTCTTTCGGACAGCTCCTACAAGCAGTACTTC; CDR3 protein: CASSLNSLSDSSYKQYF
clone size: medium-sized; J gene: TRBJ2-1; V gene: TRBV30; D gene: NA; CDR3 DNA: TGTGCCTGGAGAACAGGGTACAATGAGCAGTTCTTC; CDR3 protein: CAWRTGYNEQFF
clone size: large; J gene: TRBJ2-1; V gene: TRBV4-1; D gene: NA; CDR3 DNA: TGCGCCAGCAGCCAAGACAGGGGCTACAATGAGCAGTTCTTC; CDR3 protein: CASSQDRGYNEQFF
clone size: large; J gene: TRBJ2-1; V gene: TRBV6-5; D gene: NA; CDR3 DNA: TGTGCCAGCAGTTACTCGGGTCACTCCTACAATGAGCAGTTCTTC; CDR3 protein: CASSYSGHSYNEQFF
clone size: large; J gene: TRBJ2-1; V gene: TRBV12-3/TRBV12-4; D gene: TRBD2; CDR3 DNA: TGTGCCAGCAGTTCCCTAGCGGGAGTCCCTCCTTACAATGAGCAGTTCTTC; CDR3 protein: CASSSLAGVPPYNEQFF
clone size: large; J gene: TRBJ2-3; V gene: TRBV9; D gene: NA; CDR3 DNA: TGTGCCAGCAGCCCTCCCCGGAGGGGGGATGGAGATACGCAGTATTTT; CDR3 protein: CASSPPRRGDGDTQYF
clone size: large; J gene: TRBJ2-2; V gene: TRBV7-3; D gene: NA; CDR3 DNA: TGTGCCAGCAGCCTACTAAGTTTCGAGGGCACCGGGGAGCTGTTTTTT; CDR3 protein: CASSLLSFEGTGELFF
clone size: large; J gene: TRBJ2-1; V gene: TRBV7-2; D gene: TRBD2; CDR3 DNA: TGTGCCAGCAGCCGCAGGACTAGCGGGTCGGGGAGTGAGCAGTTCTTC; CDR3 protein: CASSRRTSGSGSEQFF
clone size: large; J gene: TRBJ1-1; V gene: TRBV19; D gene: NA; CDR3 DNA: TGTGCCAGTAGCTTTTCATTGAACACTGAAGCTTTCTTT; CDR3 protein: CASSFSLNTEAFF
clone size: large; J gene: TRBJ2-4; V gene: TRBV7-2; D gene: NA; CDR3 DNA: TGTGCCAGCAGCTTAGTGGGCGATACAGCGCCCATTCAGTACTTC; CDR3 protein: CASSLVGDTAPIQYF
clone size: large; J gene: TRBJ2-1; V gene: TRBV10-3; D gene: TRBD2; CDR3 DNA: TGTGCCATCAGTGACCACGGTAGCGGGAAGGACAATGAGCAGTTCTTC; CDR3 protein: CAISDHGSGKDNEQFF
clone size: NA; J gene: TRBJ1-6; V gene: TRBV25-1; D gene: NA; CDR3 DNA: TGTGCCAGCAGTGAAAGGGGTAATTCACACCCCCACTTT; CDR3 protein: CASSERGNSHPHF
clone size: large; J gene: TRBJ2-1; V gene: TRBV11-2; D gene: NA; CDR3 DNA: TGTGCCAGCAGCTTTAAAAGGAATGAGCAGTTCTTC; CDR3 protein: CASSFKRNEQFF
clone size: large; J gene: TRBJ2-7; V gene: TRBV11-3; D gene: TRBD1; CDR3 DNA: TGTGCCAGCAGCAACCGGGACAGGGGTTACGAGCAGTACTTC; CDR3 protein: CASSNRDRGYEQYF
clone size: few; J gene: TRBJ2-1; V gene: TRBV9; D gene: TRBD2; CDR3 DNA: TGTGCCAGCAGCGCGCGGACTAGCGGGAGCTTGAATGAGCAGTTCTTC; CDR3 protein: CASSARTSGSLNEQFF
clone size: large; J gene: TRBJ2-4; V gene: TRBV19; D gene: NA; CDR3 DNA: TGTGCCAGTAGTACCCAGTGGCATTCGGACATTCAGTACTTC; CDR3 protein: CASSTQWHSDIQYF
clone size: NA; J gene: TRBJ2-1; V gene: TRBV7-6; D gene: NA; CDR3 DNA: TGTGCAAGCAGCAAGCTGGATTCCTACATTGAGCAGTTCTTC; CDR3 protein: CASSKLDSYIEQFF
clone size: large; J gene: TRBJ2-1; V gene: TRBV19; D gene: TRBD2; CDR3 DNA: TGTGCCAGTAGGCCACTAGCGGGGGCCCACCCCCCTCCCCACAATGAGCAGTTCTTC; CDR3 protein: CASRPLAGAHPPPHNEQFF
clone size: large; J gene: TRBJ2-1; V gene: TRBV28; D gene: NA; CDR3 DNA: TGTGCCAGCAGTTTTTGGGGTCTGTCCTACAATGAGCAGTTCTTC; CDR3 protein: CASSFWGLSYNEQFF
clone size: large; J gene: TRBJ2-7; V gene: TRBV29-1; D gene: NA; CDR3 DNA: TGCAGCGTTCGAACAGGGTTCTCCTACGAGCAGTACTTC; CDR3 protein: CSVRTGFSYEQYF
clone size: medium-sized; J gene: TRBJ2-7; V gene: TRBV20-1; D gene: NA; CDR3 DNA: TGCAGTGGTCGGAGGAACTACGAGCAGTACTTC; CDR3 protein: CSGRRNYEQYF
clone size: large; J gene: TRBJ2-3; V gene: TRBV2; D gene: NA; CDR3 DNA: TGTGCCAGCAGTGAATTTTTTCCAGATACGCAGTATTTT; CDR3 protein: CASSEFFPDTQYF
clone size: large; J gene: TRBJ2-7; V gene: TRBV28; D gene: TRBD2; CDR3 DNA: TGTGCCAGCAGGCTCCTGGGACTAGGCCGGGAGCAGTACTTC; CDR3 protein: CASRLLGLGREQYF
clone size: large; J gene: TRBJ2-7; V gene: TRBV4-2; D gene: NA; CDR3 DNA: TGTGCCAGCAGCCTGGGCGGGGGCCTCTCCTACGAGCAGTACTTC; CDR3 protein: CASSLGGGLSYEQYF
clone size: large; J gene: TRBJ2-3; V gene: TRBV20-1; D gene: TRBD2; CDR3 DNA: TGCAGTGCTAGCAATATAGCGGGGGTTAATACAGATACGCAGTATTTT; CDR3 protein: CSASNIAGVNTDTQYF